The next 5 T cell receptor beta chains were all read from a single sample in a study of shared clonotypes between healthy human individuals. Produced via immunoSEQ multiplex PCR; TCRdb's table is partial and in-frame only. The sample has about 560,000 clones, 70% to 80% seen once. Sequencing input: PBMCs. The origin of the receptors is a woman in her thirties or forties in good health. Some clones in this sample may be carry-over from other donors' samples.

The rearrangement joins TRBV7-9 to TRBJ1-1, with a possible D match to TRBD1 (6 bases). The CDR3 has 14 residues. V was trimmed by 2 bases and J by 5 bases, leaving 12 bases between them. CDR1 is SEHNR, CDR2 FQNEAQ, per germline (reference sequence). CDR3 loop: CASSLNRVGTEAFF. In DNA, the CDR3 is TGTGCCAGCAGCTTAAACAGGGTTGGTACTGAAGCTTTCTTT.

This clone was observed a handful of times. Here the CDR3 DNA reads TGTGCCAGCAGTGCCCCGACAGGGCGACCTTACGAGCAGTACTTC. It yields the protein CASSAPTGRPYEQYF. The rearrangement joins TRBV2 to TRBJ2-7; 7 bases line up with TRBD1. The CDR3 loop spans 15 amino acids. From germline, CDR1 is SNHLY and CDR2 FYNNEI. J gave up 4 bases and V 4 bases, and 10 bases lay outside the gene matches.

About this clone: This specimen includes other DNA sequences encoding the same CDR3. The chain carries TRBV30 and TRBJ2-1, with 7 nucleotides matching TRBD2. CDR3 size: 11 residues. V shed 2 bases and J 9 bases; nucleotides not matched to a gene: 1. In germline, CDR1 is GTSNPN, CDR2 SVGIG (reference sequence). In nucleotides, the CDR3 is TGTGCCTGGAGTTGGGGGGGTGAGCAGTTCTTC. Its translation: CAWSWGGEQFF.

This chain joins TRBV5-1 and TRBJ2-2; a possible D gene is TRBD2 (5 bases). CDR1 is SGHRS and CDR2 is YFSETQ in the germline V gene. V was shortened by 0 bases and J by 3 bases, with 15 bases between the two germline ends. The CDR3 runs 17 residues. CDR3 DNA: TGCGCCAGCAGCTTGGGCCCTGAGGGCATAGACACCGGGGAGCTGTTTTTT. Translating gives CASSLGPEGIDTGELFF.

The chain is built from TRBV30 and TRBJ1-6; D is uncertain. The CDR3 sequence is 12 residues long. Germline CDR1 GTSNPN, CDR2 SVGIG (reference sequence). The ends were cut back, 4 bases at V and 7 bases at J, with 8 bases in the middle. CDR3 protein: CAWTGLNSPLHF. In nucleotides, the CDR3 is TGTGCCTGGACGGGATTAAATTCACCCCTCCACTTT.